These 16 T cell receptor beta chains were all obtained from the same sample, sequenced in a study of long-term antiretroviral therapy in people with HIV. The authors ran the immunoSEQ assay, v3.0, at survey level. Assay used: immunoSEQ multiplex PCR; TCRdb lists only in-frame clones, some missing. The sample includes roughly 6,500 clones, 80% to 90% of them seen just once. The sequenced sample was unsorted PBMCs, obtained 3.7 years after starting antiretroviral therapy. Receptor source: a woman aged 45-59 years with HIV.

V usage is TRBV27 and J usage is TRBJ1-4; possible D gene TRBD1, 5 bases. CDR3 length: 14 residues. Germline loops: CDR1 MNHEY, CDR2 SMNVEV (reference sequence). The V gene lost 1 base and the J gene lost 7 bases, with 10 bases spanning the gap. CDR3 DNA: TGTGCCAGCAGTTTATTCGGGGGAGGTGAAAAACTGTTTTTT. Its protein is CASSLFGGGEKLFF.

The chain employs TRBV18 and TRBJ2-7; D possibly matches TRBD1 or TRBD2 (5 bases each). V was cut by 5 bases and J by 0 bases, with 17 bases left in between. The CDR3 is 16 amino acids. Germline CDR1 is KGHSH and CDR2 is LQKENI. CDR3 sequence (DNA): TGTGCCAGCTCAACGACGGGGCCGGCGGGCTCCTACGAGCAGTACTTC. Its translation: CASSTTGPAGSYEQYF. Full variable domain (missing parts from reference TRBV18 and TRBJ2-7): NAGVMQNPRHLVRRRGQEARLRCSPMKGHSHVYWYRQLPEEGLKFMVYLQKENIIDESGMPKERFSAEFPKEGPSILRIQQVVRGDSAAYFCASSTTGPAGSYEQYFGPGTRLTVT.

The V gene is TRBV19, the J gene TRBJ2-5; D is perhaps TRBD2 (5 bases). This CDR3 is 12 amino acids long. V was trimmed by 2 bases and J by 5 bases, leaving 6 bases between them. Germline V gene sequence: CDR1 LNHDA, CDR2 SQIVND (reference sequence). The CDR3 spells CASSIREETQYF. The CDR3 DNA sequence: TGTGCCAGTAGTATAAGGGAGGAGACCCAGTACTTC.

V is TRBV19 and J is TRBJ2-5; maybe TRBD1 (6 bases). The CDR3 consists of 15 residues. Trimming left V 5 bases short and J 5 bases short, with 18 bases between. The germline CDR1 and CDR2 sequences are LNHDA and SQIVND (reference sequence). The CDR3 DNA follows: TGTGCCAGTAGTCCTTTCAAGGGGGAGTGGGAGACCCAGTACTTC. Translation gives CASSPFKGEWETQYF.

This clone was picked up a small number of times. The rearrangement joins TRBV2 to TRBJ1-5, with 7 bases fitting TRBD1. V was pared by 4 bases and J by 1 base, with 19 bases of the junction left unmatched. Germline V gene sequence: CDR1 SNHLY, CDR2 FYNNEI. The CDR3 length is 20 residues. The CDR3 nucleotides read TGTGCCAGCAGTGGGGTCCGGGACAGCCACCTGGCGGGGAGCAATCAGCCCCAGCATTTT. It encodes CASSGVRDSHLAGSNQPQHF.

CDR3 residues: CASSSSGTSPYEQYF. In DNA form, the CDR3 reads TGTGCCAGCAGTTCCTCCGGGACTAGCCCCTACGAGCAGTACTTC. The J gene is TRBJ2-7, the V gene TRBV27; 9 bases are shared with TRBD2. The germline CDR1 and CDR2 sequences are MNHEY and SMNVEV (reference sequence). V was clipped by 4 bases and J by 2 bases; unmatched bases: 6. CDR3 size: 15 residues.

To note about this clone: Other DNA sequences in this sample translate to the same CDR3. The chain is built from TRBV18 and TRBJ2-1, with D possibly being TRBD2 (5 bases). Trimming stripped 6 bases from V and 5 bases from J, with 14 bases between. Germline V gene lookup returns CDR1 KGHSH and CDR2 LQKENI. CDR3 length equals 14 residues. The CDR3 region has the DNA TGTGCCAGCTCTCGCGCGACTAACCACAATGAGCAGTTCTTC. The encoded protein is CASSRATNHNEQFF.

The CDR3 bases are TGTGCCAGCCCTCCTTACCTCGACAGACCCAATCAGCCCCAGCATTTT. As protein: CASPPYLDRPNQPQHF. The genes are TRBV28 and TRBJ1-5; tentative D call: TRBD1 (5 bases). The CDR3 loop spans 16 amino acids. Trimming shortened V by 8 bases and J by 3 bases, and 20 bases separated the two germline ends. CDR1 and CDR2 from the germline V gene are MDHEN and SYDVKM.

The chain couples TRBV4-3 to TRBJ2-3; D not resolved. The CDR3 is 18 amino acids. Trimming shortened V by 0 bases and J by 0 bases, and 16 bases separated the two germline ends. Germline V gene data show CDR1 as LGHNA and CDR2 as YSLEER. The CDR3 coding sequence is TGCGCCAGCAGCCAAGATATGGCTTCAACTCCTAGCACAGATACGCAGTATTTT. Its protein is CASSQDMASTPSTDTQYF.

The V call is TRBV5-1, the J call TRBJ2-6, with 12 bases that match TRBD2. The germline V gene encodes CDR1 SGHRS and CDR2 YFSETQ. With V trimmed by 8 bases and J by 4 bases, 10 bases remained unmatched. The CDR3 has 17 residues. CDR3 bases: TGCGCCAGTTCGGGACTAGCGGGCCCTGCGGGGGCCAACGTCCTGACTTTC. Its protein product is CASSGLAGPAGANVLTF.

This rearrangement joins TRBV6-5 to TRBJ2-5, with D perhaps TRBD1 (5 bases). From germline, CDR1 is MNHEY and CDR2 SVGAGI. This CDR3 has 14 residues. Trimming removed 5 bases from V and 4 bases from J, with 14 bases in between. The DNA of the CDR3 is TGTGCCAGCAGTAACTACTGGGGCCCAGAGACCCAGTACTTC. Translation gives CASSNYWGPETQYF.

The rearrangement links TRBV4-1 to TRBJ2-1, with D tentatively TRBD1 (7 bases). The CDR3 extends over 16 amino acids. The germline V gene encodes CDR1 MGHRA and CDR2 YSYEKL. Trimming left V 1 base short and J 4 bases short, with 14 bases between. CDR3: CASSQARRGHYNEQFF. Written as DNA, the CDR3 is TGCGCCAGCAGCCAAGCAAGGAGGGGGCATTACAATGAGCAGTTCTTC.

The chain recombines TRBV15 with TRBJ2-1; TRBD1 aligns across 8 bases. V dropped 3 bases and J dropped 9; count of bases not matched to a gene: 16. Germline values: CDR1 LNHNV, CDR2 YYDKDF (reference sequence). The CDR3 is made up of 17 amino acids. This CDR3 reads CATSSRRTGKSVSEQFF. The CDR3 DNA is TGTGCCACCAGCAGCCGAAGGACAGGGAAAAGTGTCAGTGAGCAGTTCTTC.

The chain links TRBV27 to TRBJ2-5, with TRBD1 as a possible D gene (5 bases). V lost 3 bases and J lost 5, with 7 bases in between. The CDR3 totals 12 residues. Germline V gene data show CDR1 as MNHEY and CDR2 as SMNVEV (reference sequence). CDR3 sequence: CASSFWGETQYF. The CDR3 region has the DNA TGTGCCAGCAGTTTCTGGGGCGAGACCCAGTACTTC.

This clone was picked up one time. This chain uses TRBV12-5 with TRBJ1-2; D is undetermined. The germline gives CDR1 LGHNT, CDR2 FRNRAP. V was pared by 6 bases and J by 0 bases, with 5 bases between. CDR3 length: 12 residues. As DNA, the CDR3 is TGTGCTAGTGGGGCTACTAACTATGGCTACACCTTC. Encoded protein: CASGATNYGYTF.

This rearrangement joins TRBV7-9 to TRBJ1-2; 12 bases match TRBD1. Trimming took 5 bases from V and 4 from J; bases not matched to a gene: 8. This CDR3 is built from 16 residues. CDR1 is SEHNR and CDR2 is FQNEAQ in the germline V gene (reference sequence). The chain's CDR3 is CASSRDRGPWFYGYTF. In DNA, the CDR3 is TGTGCCAGCAGCCGGGACAGGGGGCCCTGGTTCTATGGCTACACCTTC.